The 13 T cell receptor beta chains given below trace back to one sample, sequenced in a study of T cell responses to AZD1222 COVID-19 vaccine. The protocol was immunoSEQ multiplex PCR, while the TCRdb copy is restricted to in-frame clones and leaves out a portion. The data hold under 200,000 clones, with roughly 92% observed a single time. The sample was peripheral blood, taken on day 0 of AZD1222 vaccination. These receptor sequences come from an adult in good health.

The chain couples TRBV4-1 to TRBJ1-2; the D gene is possibly TRBD1 (5 bases). The CDR3 is 16 amino acids. The germline CDR1 and CDR2 sequences are MGHRA and YSYEKL. Trimming took off 0 bases at V and 3 bases at J, with 14 bases between the two ends. This CDR3 reads CASSQDGTARHYGYTF. The CDR3 DNA reads as TGCGCCAGCAGCCAAGATGGGACGGCGAGGCACTATGGCTACACCTTC.

This clone was recorded only once. This chain joins TRBV15 and TRBJ1-5; no clear D gene. The CDR3 consists of 14 residues. Germline V gene lookup returns CDR1 LNHNV and CDR2 YYDKDF (reference sequence). V was shortened by 3 bases and J by 4 bases, with 10 bases between the two germline ends. The chain's CDR3 is CATSREDGNQPQHF. For the CDR3, the DNA is TGTGCCACCAGCAGGGAGGACGGAAATCAGCCCCAGCATTTT.

The chain joins TRBV6-4 to TRBJ1-4, with TRBD1 as a possible D gene (5 bases). The V and J ends lost 6 bases and 6 bases respectively, with 14 bases between them. This CDR3 region has 14 residues. CDR1 and CDR2 from the germline V gene are MRHNA and SNTAGT. The CDR3 loop reads CASSDRQPDEKLFF. DNA for the CDR3: TGTGCCAGCAGCGACCGACAGCCTGATGAAAAACTGTTTTTT.

The J gene is TRBJ1-2, the V gene TRBV10-1, with D possibly TRBD1 on 5 matching bases. The CDR3 is made up of 13 amino acids. V was pared by 0 bases and J by 5 bases, with 7 bases between. CDR1 WNHNN and CDR2 SYGVQD come from the germline V gene (reference sequence). The CDR3 protein is CASSESDKYGYTF. CDR3 DNA sequence: TGCGCCAGCAGTGAGTCGGACAAGTATGGCTACACCTTC.

The chain couples TRBV6-1 to TRBJ1-2; D call uncertain. The CDR3 loop spans 16 amino acids. V lost 2 bases, J lost 0 bases, and 13 bases lay in between. CDR1 and CDR2 (germline): MNHNS, SASEGT. The CDR3 spells CASSEHGLGANYGYTF. The DNA for the CDR3 is TGTGCCAGCAGTGAACACGGCCTGGGAGCTAACTATGGCTACACCTTC.

The chain carries TRBV14 and TRBJ1-1; D is undetermined. V was clipped by 4 bases and J by 0 bases, with 3 bases between them. Germline values: CDR1 SGHDN, CDR2 FVKESK. This CDR3 spans 12 amino acids. The CDR3 DNA sequence: TGTGCCAGCAGCCCATTGAACACTGAAGCTTTCTTT. It translates to CASSPLNTEAFF.

This chain links TRBV20-1 with TRBJ2-2; D remains ambiguous. The V end was cut by 3 bases, the J end by 1 base, with 6 bases between. Per germline, CDR1 DFQATT and CDR2 SNEGSKA (reference sequence). The CDR3 has 13 residues. This CDR3 reads CSASLGNTGELFF. CDR3 in DNA: TGCAGTGCTAGTCTCGGGAACACCGGGGAGCTGTTTTTT.

CDR3 loop: CATSDSGEWGNQPQHF. The DNA for the CDR3 is TGTGCCACCAGTGATAGTGGGGAATGGGGCAATCAGCCCCAGCATTTT. The gene calls are TRBV24-1 and TRBJ1-5; D call uncertain. There are 16 residues in the CDR3. Per the germline V gene, CDR1 is KGHDR and CDR2 is SFDVKD. The V and J ends lost 3 bases and 2 bases respectively, with 13 bases between them.

The chain has TRBV27 and TRBJ2-1; D is possibly TRBD1 or TRBD2 (5 bases each). The V end lost 3 bases, the J end lost 9 bases, and 15 bases lay between the germline ends. Germline CDR1 and CDR2: MNHEY and SMNVEV (reference sequence). The CDR3 contains 14 residues. The CDR3 DNA reads TGTGCCAGCAGTTTCGAGCGCCCTGGGGGTGAGCAGTTCTTC. Amino acid sequence: CASSFERPGGEQFF.

The CDR3 DNA reads TGTGCCAGCAGCTTGTACGGTGAAGCTTTCTTT. Amino acid sequence: CASSLYGEAFF. This chain uses TRBV11-2 with TRBJ1-1, with D hard to call. The ends were cut back, 3 bases at V and 7 bases at J, with 6 bases in the middle. The length of the CDR3 is 11 residues. Germline loops: CDR1 SGHAT, CDR2 FQNNGV. Drawing the rest from reference TRBV11-2 and TRBJ1-1, the complete variable domain is EAGVAQSPRYKIIEKRQSVAFWCNPISGHATLYWYQQILGQGPKLLIQFQNNGVVDDSQLPKDRFSAERLKGVDSTLKIQPAKLEDSAVYLCASSLYGEAFFGQGTRLTVV.

This chain links TRBV5-1 with TRBJ1-4, with unresolved D. The CDR3 length is 14 residues. The V gene lost 5 bases and the J gene lost 5 bases, with 13 bases spanning the gap. Germline loops: CDR1 SGHRS, CDR2 YFSETQ. CDR3 DNA: TGCGCCAGCAGATCGGGTGGCACCAATGAAAAACTGTTTTTT. This sequence encodes CASRSGGTNEKLFF.

The chain employs TRBV29-1 and TRBJ2-4, with D hard to call. V gave up 7 bases and J gave up 4 bases, with 8 bases separating them. Germline V lookup: CDR1 SQVTM, CDR2 ANQGSEA. CDR3 length equals 11 residues. The CDR3, as DNA: TGCAGCGGAGGAGAAAAAAACATTCAGTACTTC. Protein product: CSGGEKNIQYF.

CDR3 loop: CASSVLRAPGRNEQFF. The CDR3, as DNA: TGTGCCAGTAGTGTCCTCCGGGCCCCCGGGCGGAATGAGCAGTTCTTC. The gene calls are TRBV19 and TRBJ2-1; the D is unclear. Germline V gene lookup returns CDR1 LNHDA and CDR2 SQIVND (reference sequence). The CDR3 extends over 16 amino acids. Trimming left V 5 bases short and J 7 bases short, with 21 bases between. The full variable domain, with the rest looked up from reference TRBV19 and TRBJ2-1, is DGGITQSPKYLFRKEGQNVTLSCEQNLNHDAMYWYRQDPGQGLRLIYYSQIVNDFQKGDIAEGYSVSREKKESFPLTVTSAQKNPTAFYLCASSVLRAPGRNEQFFGPGTRLTVL.